This TCR beta chain originates from a study of CD8+CD57+ T cells in acquired aplastic anemia. Study as a whole: The average for DNA from sorted CD4+ and CD8+ cells was roughly 3 ug. Where healthy donors were concerned, CD4+ cells averaged roughly 11 million reads.

Study-level findings and limits: The number of CD8+ CDR3 sequences shared by patients and controls was around 30. Patients were compared with controls for CD8+ Simpson's diversity, and no significant difference emerged.

The table lists this clonotype with a few counts. Its antigen is still unknown. V lost 1 base and J lost 10, with 8 bases in between. The V gene's germline CDR1 is SGHTA and CDR2 FQGTGA. The CDR3 totals 13 residues. Genomic DNA provided the template from which TCR beta VDJ and CDR3 profiles were obtained. TCRdb analysed the reads with MiXCR anew, one entry per CDR3 protein. This table holds about 130,000 distinct CDR3 sequences, 40% to 60% found once. The sample consisted of sorted CD4+, CD8+, or CD8+CD57+ T cells (not recorded which) from PBMCs. This rearrangement joins TRBV7-3 to TRBJ1-6; D unresolved. The sequence derives from a human donor in good health, serving as a control. The CDR3 reads CASSLKEGSPLHF. CDR3 DNA sequence: TGTGCCAGCAGCTTAAAGGAGGGATCACCCCTCCACTTT. The variable domain in full, completed from reference TRBV7-3 and TRBJ1-6, reads GAGVSQTPSNKVTEKGKYVELRCDPISGHTALYWYRQSLGQGPEFLIYFQGTGAADDSGLPNDRFFAVRPEGSVSTLKIQRTERGDSAVYLCASSLKEGSPLHFGNGTRLTVT.